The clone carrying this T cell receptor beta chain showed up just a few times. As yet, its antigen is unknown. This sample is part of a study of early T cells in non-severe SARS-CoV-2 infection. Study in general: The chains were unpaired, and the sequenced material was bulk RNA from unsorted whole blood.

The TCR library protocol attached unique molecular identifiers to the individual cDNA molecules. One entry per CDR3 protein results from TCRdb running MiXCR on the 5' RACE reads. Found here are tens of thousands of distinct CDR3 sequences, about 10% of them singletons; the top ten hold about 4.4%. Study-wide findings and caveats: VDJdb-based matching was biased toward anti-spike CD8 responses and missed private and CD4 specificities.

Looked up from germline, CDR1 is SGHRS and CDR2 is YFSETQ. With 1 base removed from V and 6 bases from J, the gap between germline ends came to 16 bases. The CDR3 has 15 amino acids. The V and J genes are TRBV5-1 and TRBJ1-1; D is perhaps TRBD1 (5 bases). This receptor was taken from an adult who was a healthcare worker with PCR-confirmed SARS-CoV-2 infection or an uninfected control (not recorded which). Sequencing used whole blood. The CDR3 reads CASSLRMWDGAEAFF. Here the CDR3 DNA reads TGCGCCAGCAGCTTGCGGATGTGGGACGGGGCTGAAGCTTTCTTT.